The next 18 T cell receptor beta chains were all read from a single sample in a study of response to subunit inactivated influenza vaccine. TCRdb called the RT-PCR reads again in MiXCR, with one record for every CDR3 protein. The sample gives over 400,000 distinct CDR3 sequences, 13% of which show up once; 10% to 15% is in the top ten. Material: PBMCs from blood, obtained roughly 6 weeks after vaccination. The receptor source for this set is a man aged 45-65 years who received an inactivated influenza vaccine.

This clonotype was counted between two and nine times. The chain's CDR3 is CAISEGNTQYF. The CDR3 DNA sequence: TGTGCCATCAGTGAAGGCAATACGCAGTATTTT. The chain employs TRBV10-3 and TRBJ2-3, with D uncertain. The length of the CDR3 is 11 residues. V gave up 3 bases and J gave up 7 bases, with 5 bases separating them. The germline CDR1 and CDR2 sequences are ENHRY and SYGVKD.

The chain combines TRBV20-1 with TRBJ2-6; D is ambiguous. The CDR3 spans 13 residues. From germline, CDR1 is DFQATT and CDR2 SNEGSKA (reference sequence). The ends were cut back, 5 bases at V and 0 bases at J, with 5 bases in the middle. DNA of the CDR3: TGCAGTGCTTGGTCCTCTGGGGCCAACGTCCTGACTTTC. It translates to CSAWSSGANVLTF.

The genes are TRBV4-3 and TRBJ2-1, with TRBD2 matching over 9 bases. With 3 bases clipped from V and 7 bases from J, the junction kept 10 bases outside the gene matches. Per the germline V gene, CDR1 is LGHNA and CDR2 is YSLEER. CDR3 length equals 16 residues. CDR3 protein: CASSHIGMAGGNEQFF. The CDR3 DNA reads TGCGCCAGCAGCCACATCGGTATGGCGGGAGGGAATGAGCAGTTCTTC.

Only a few counts were recorded for this clonotype. In DNA, the CDR3 is TGTGCCAGCAGCTTTGAGGGGGCAGCGTCCTACAATGAGCAGTTCTTC. Translating gives CASSFEGAASYNEQFF. The chain recombines TRBV7-2 with TRBJ2-1, with 7 positions matching TRBD1. From germline, CDR1 is SGHTA and CDR2 FQGNSA. The J segment lost 1 base and the V segment lost 3 bases, leaving 6 bases of the junction unmatched. The length of the CDR3 is 16 residues.

Ten or more counts support this clonotype. The chain's CDR3 is CSAFPRGTSYEQYF. The DNA for the CDR3 is TGCAGTGCTTTTCCGCGGGGCACCTCCTACGAGCAGTACTTC. The chain carries TRBV20-1 and TRBJ2-7; D perhaps matches TRBD2 (6 bases). The ends were cut back, 5 bases at V and 0 bases at J, with 14 bases in the middle. The CDR3 is made up of 14 amino acids. From germline, CDR1 is DFQATT and CDR2 SNEGSKA (reference sequence).

This clonotype has a handful of counts. The chain carries TRBV20-1 and TRBJ1-1; 10 bases match TRBD1. Looked up from germline, CDR1 is DFQATT and CDR2 is SNEGSKA (reference sequence). The CDR3 extends over 15 amino acids. V lost 5 bases to trimming and J lost 5 bases; unmatched junction nucleotides: 11. For the CDR3, the DNA is TGCAGTGCTCCTCGATCCGGGACAGGGGTAACTGAAGCTTTCTTT. It codes for CSAPRSGTGVTEAFF.

This clonotype was detected a few times. The J gene is TRBJ1-1, the V gene TRBV7-2; no firm D call. Germline V gene data show CDR1 as SGHTA and CDR2 as FQGNSA. V was pared by 5 bases and J by 0 bases, with 10 bases between. The CDR3 totals 14 residues. The CDR3 here is CASSAMGMNTEAFF. CDR3 nucleotide sequence: TGTGCCAGCAGCGCTATGGGCATGAACACTGAAGCTTTCTTT.

This clonotype was found many times. The chain couples TRBV20-1 to TRBJ2-1; 8 bases are shared with TRBD2. This CDR3 has 13 residues. Germline CDR1 is DFQATT and CDR2 is SNEGSKA (reference sequence). Trimming took 6 bases from V and 3 from J; bases not matched to a gene: 4. The CDR3 DNA is TGCAGTGCAAGGCTAGCGGGCTACAATGAGCAGTTCTTC. Translating it yields CSARLAGYNEQFF.

In its sample, this clonotype was seen a few times. This chain joins TRBV10-3 and TRBJ2-7, with D uncertain. In germline, CDR1 is ENHRY, CDR2 SYGVKD. V was shortened by 10 bases and J by 3 bases, with 19 bases between the two germline ends. There are 14 residues in the CDR3. CDR3 nucleotides: TGTGCCACGGTTTCAACAGATCCGATCTACGAGCAGTACTTC. Amino acid sequence: CATVSTDPIYEQYF.

This clonotype occurred a few times. The V call is TRBV11-2, the J call TRBJ2-2; 10 nucleotides agree with TRBD1. With V trimmed by 5 bases and J by 4 bases, 7 bases remained unmatched. This CDR3 is 16 amino acids long. In germline, CDR1 is SGHAT, CDR2 FQNNGV. The CDR3 DNA is TGTGCCAGCAGCCTGGGCGGGACAGGGGTCACCGGGGAGCTGTTTTTT. Translation gives CASSLGGTGVTGELFF.

The V gene is TRBV13, the J gene TRBJ2-1; weak D call: TRBD1 (5 bases). CDR3 length equals 13 residues. Germline values: CDR1 PRHDT, CDR2 FYEKMQ (reference sequence). Between the trimmed V and J ends, which lost 7 bases and 2 bases, there was a span of 9 bases. This chain's CDR3 is CASKRGTYNEQFF. The CDR3 nucleotides read TGTGCCAGCAAAAGGGGCACCTACAATGAGCAGTTCTTC.

This clonotype turned up a few times. This sequence joins TRBV5-6 and TRBJ2-7; 8 bases are a match to TRBD2. V gave up 0 bases and J gave up 2 bases; unmatched junction bases: 4. The CDR3 consists of 15 residues. Germline loops: CDR1 SGHDT, CDR2 YYEEEE. The CDR3 DNA reads as TGTGCCAGCAGCTTGGCAGTAGCGGGAACCTACGAGCAGTACTTC. Its protein product is CASSLAVAGTYEQYF. Combining the CDR3 with reference TRBV5-6 and TRBJ2-7 gives the whole variable domain DAGVTQSPTHLIKTRGQQVTLRCSPKSGHDTVSWYQQALGQGPQFIFQYYEEEERQRGNFPDRFSGHQFPNYSSELNVNALLLGDSALYLCASSLAVAGTYEQYFGPGTRLTVT.

This clonotype was found a few times. V and J are TRBV12-3 or TRBV12-4 and TRBJ1-3; 10 nucleotides line up with TRBD1. The ends lost 5 bases at V and 2 bases at J; junction bases unmatched: 6. The CDR3 contains 16 residues. The CDR3 DNA reads as TGTGCCAGCAGTCTGACAGGGGGCAACACTGGAAACACCATATATTTT. It translates to CASSLTGGNTGNTIYF.

This clonotype was detected once. The chain has TRBV7-9 and TRBJ2-1; 11 bases fit TRBD1. In germline, CDR1 is SEHNR, CDR2 FQNEAQ (reference sequence). CDR3 length: 14 residues. V was pared by 7 bases and J by 9 bases, with 8 bases of the junction left unmatched. CDR3 nucleotide sequence: TGTGCCAGCAACGGACAGGGGGCAGGTGGTGAGCAGTTCTTC. Its protein product is CASNGQGAGGEQFF.

This clonotype was observed a few times. The genes are TRBV20-1 and TRBJ2-6; D is possibly TRBD2 (5 bases). The CDR3 covers 13 residues. Germline CDR1 DFQATT, CDR2 SNEGSKA (reference sequence). V was trimmed by 3 bases and J by 2 bases, leaving 5 bases between them. CDR3 nucleotides: TGCAGTGCTAGGGAGGCTGGGGCCAACGTCCTGACTTTC. Translated, it gives CSAREAGANVLTF.

This clonotype was seen a handful of times. The genes are TRBV9 and TRBJ1-2; D is ambiguous. V lost 6 bases to trimming and J lost 4 bases, with 13 bases between them. CDR3 length: 13 residues. From germline, CDR1 is SGDLS and CDR2 YYNGEE. The CDR3 DNA follows: TGTGCCAGCACCCGCGCGGGTGCCTATGGCTACACCTTC. This gives the protein CASTRAGAYGYTF.

This clonotype was detected a few times. The CDR3 protein is CASSLGGGLNSPLHF. Written as DNA, the CDR3 is TGTGCCAGCAGCTTAGGAGGGGGACTTAATTCACCCCTCCACTTT. The chain couples TRBV7-2 to TRBJ1-6; tentative D call: TRBD1 (6 bases). Germline V lookup: CDR1 SGHTA, CDR2 FQGNSA. This CDR3 comprises 15 residues. V shed 1 base and J shed 6 bases, with 10 bases lying between them.

The rearrangement uses TRBV25-1 and TRBJ1-2; D gene unclear. This CDR3 has 13 residues. V dropped 1 base and J dropped 7 bases, with 10 bases sitting between them. CDR1 is MGHDK, CDR2 SYGVNS, per germline. The CDR3 is CASSEWSGGGYTF. In nucleotides, the CDR3 is TGTGCCAGCAGTGAATGGTCAGGTGGTGGCTACACCTTC.